This T cell receptor (beta chain) came from a study of T-cell memory formation after mild COVID-19. Across the whole study: The two donors had largely donor-specific TCR clusters. General study results and limits: That cross-reactive memory joined was suggested by some responding clones appearing in pre-infection memory.

Per germline, CDR1 SGHAT and CDR2 FQNNGV. Trimming cost V 5 bases and J 8 bases; bases outside gene matches: 11. This CDR3 region has 16 residues. The 5'RACE method, run with constant-segment primers, produced TCR alpha and TCR beta cDNA libraries (carrying sample barcodes and UMIs). In TCRdb, the 5' RACE reads were re-called with MiXCR into one record per CDR3 protein. The top ten hold 20% to 25% of the sample, which has about 260,000 distinct CDR3 sequences, 16% seen once. This clonotype was seen only once. Its antigen is as yet unknown. The V gene is TRBV11-2, the J gene TRBJ2-1; 11 bases are shared with TRBD1. The sequenced sample consisted of PBMCs or a T cell subset sorted from them (not recorded which). This clonotype was sampled from a man between 18 and 29 years old who had mild COVID-19 (a few samples of this study predate the infection). Cell type and time point are not known. The CDR3 bases are TGTGCCAGCAGCATAAAAGGACAGGGGGCCTGGGATGAGCAGTTCTTC. Its protein is CASSIKGQGAWDEQFF.